What follows are 5 T cell receptor beta chains derived from one specimen sequenced in a study of blood T cell repertoires in COVID-19. Here immunoSEQ multiplex PCR was the method, and the copy in TCRdb shows in-frame clones only, minus some. This table has roughly 88,000 clones, roughly 80% appearing once. Sequencing was done on a sample of peripheral blood. These receptors were obtained from a woman older than 75 with acute or convalescent COVID-19.

The chain joins TRBV15 to TRBJ1-2; 9 bases are shared with TRBD1. With V trimmed by 1 base and J by 8 bases, 8 bases remained unmatched. This CDR3 region has 15 residues. From germline, CDR1 is LNHNV and CDR2 YYDKDF (reference sequence). The CDR3: CATSRAGTGLEGYTF. The CDR3 nucleotides read TGTGCCACCAGCAGAGCGGGGACAGGGCTTGAAGGCTACACCTTC.

The V and J genes are TRBV3-1 (or the pseudogene TRBV3-2) and TRBJ2-2; the match to TRBD1 covers 9 bases. J lost 2 bases, V lost 6 bases, and 4 bases had no gene match. CDR3 length: 15 amino acids. The germline V gene has CDR1 LGHDT and CDR2 YNNKEL (reference sequence). The CDR3 DNA is TGTGCCAGCAGACAGGACAGGGGAAACACCGGGGAGCTGTTTTTT. Residues: CASRQDRGNTGELFF.

V is TRBV6-4 and J is TRBJ2-1, with TRBD1 as a possible D gene (5 bases). In germline, CDR1 is MRHNA, CDR2 SNTAGT. The CDR3 has 14 residues. Trimming removed 2 bases at V and 4 bases at J, with 9 bases between. The CDR3 here is CASSDGQGYNEQFF. The CDR3 coding sequence is TGTGCCAGCAGTGACGGTCAGGGTTACAATGAGCAGTTCTTC.

The chain joins TRBV19 to TRBJ1-6; maybe TRBD1 (5 bases). Trimming removed 5 bases from V and 0 bases from J, with 17 bases in between. CDR1 LNHDA and CDR2 SQIVND come from the germline V gene (reference sequence). CDR3 length: 18 amino acids. CDR3 region: CASSRDFPGDSYNSPLHF. CDR3 coding DNA: TGTGCCAGTAGTCGGGACTTCCCCGGGGACTCCTATAATTCACCCCTCCACTTT.

The gene calls are TRBV19 and TRBJ1-2; D is possibly TRBD1 (5 bases). Germline CDR1 and CDR2: LNHDA and SQIVND (reference sequence). The V gene lost 7 bases and the J gene lost 2 bases, with 17 bases spanning the gap. The CDR3 totals 15 residues. The CDR3, as DNA: TGTGCCAGTACCTCTCAGGGCAGTCTCAACTATGGCTACACCTTC. Protein product: CASTSQGSLNYGYTF. Full variable domain (remainder filled in from reference TRBV19 and TRBJ1-2): DGGITQSPKYLFRKEGQNVTLSCEQNLNHDAMYWYRQDPGQGLRLIYYSQIVNDFQKGDIAEGYSVSREKKESFPLTVTSAQKNPTAFYLCASTSQGSLNYGYTFGSGTRLTVV.